This paragraph covers one T cell receptor (beta chain) sequence. Its antigen target is currently unknown. The input lacks base qualities; no much larger clone sits a single base away. This entry belongs to a study of blood T cell repertoires in COVID-19 (dated by TCRdb to 2020 to 2022). General notes on the study: Samples from collaborators originated in the United States, Italy and Spain and spanned both the acute and convalescent phases of COVID-19. The material from the prospective study consisted of cDNA or gDNA derived from T cells, B-cell-depleted T cells, or PBMCs. Subjects who had been exposed to COVID-19, were actively infected with it, or had recovered from it provided the deeply sampled blood TCRbeta repertoires that made up the dataset. Where HLA class I and class II types were available, the types were taken from metadata supplied by the sample provider, not from assay-based typing. The repertoires were made available in a free public database intended to serve as a resource for research on the immune response to SARS-CoV-2. Nearly every sample came with metadata listing a de-identified subject ID, COVID-19 status, age in years and sex. Samples came from the ongoing ImmuneRACE study (first 160 participants) plus 1,254 subjects from 6 global collaborators. Study-wide findings and limitations: How much clinical and demographic metadata was included differed by source and by participant, and the metadata was provided uncurated.

Reading from cysteine to phenylalanine, the CDR3 counts 13 amino acids. Only the CDR3 part of the read is kept: 39 bases, read in frame from the first base. Sequences SGHTA (CDR1) and FQGTGA (CDR2) are obtained from the germline V gene. Cut back by 5 bases and 5 bases, the V and J ends lie 13 bases apart. Each collaborating institution followed its own protocols to collect whole blood in K2EDTA tubes. For TCRbeta analysis, collaborators shipped samples as frozen whole blood, isolated PBMCs, or DNA extracted from either of those sample types. The immunoSEQ Assay, a bias-controlled multiplex PCR, was used to amplify TCRbeta CDR3 regions from genomic DNA. Under the source paper's analysis protocol: Nucleated cell counts per sample were estimated from amplification of reference gene primers within the assay. To quantify the absolute abundance of each unique TCRbeta CDR3 rearrangement, sequence reads were collapsed and filtered. For each sample, productive Simpson clonality was calculated by taking the square root of Simpson's diversity index across productive rearrangements. The table was pulled from immuneACCESS by TCRdb, which kept in-frame rearrangements only. Such tables lose some clones; where checked, under half of the loss comes from unresolved V genes, and the rest has no known cause. The DNA was the basis for D and trimming; V, J and clone size are from that table. In all, the sample holds about 140,000 clones, and about 80% of those were seen once. Roughly 1.5% of the sample comes from the top ten.

This receptor was obtained from a human donor in a cohort sampled during active COVID-19. Sequencing was done on a sample of peripheral blood. The chain uses TRBV7-3 and TRBJ2-7, with a tentative D gene TRBD2 over 6 matching bases. The sequenced DNA: TGTGCCAGCAGCCCTCAAGGAGGGGACGAGCAGTACTTC. This sequence encodes CASSPQGGDEQYF.